This TCR beta chain was recorded in a study of blood T cell repertoires in COVID-19. Authors' analysis steps: Amplification of reference gene primers was used by the study to estimate nucleated cell counts. Libraries were prepared by immunoSEQ multiplex PCR; TCRdb keeps only in-frame clonotypes and omits some of them. The V and J calls and clone size come from that table; D and trimming were worked out from the DNA. The profile shows 150,000 or so clones, roughly four fifths of them singletons. This CDR3 is built from 16 residues. CDR1 and CDR2 from the germline V gene are SGDLS and YYNGEE. The V gene end was trimmed by 4 bases and the J gene end by 3 bases; junction bases not matched to a gene: 12.

The sequence came from a human donor with acute or convalescent COVID-19. The donor label of this sample is uncertain. Sequencing was carried out using peripheral blood. This chain uses TRBV9 with TRBJ1-2; TRBD1 matches 7 bases. In DNA, the CDR3 is TGTGCCAGCAGCCCCTCGGCAGGGGGAGGTGACTATGGCTACACCTTC. Translated: CASSPSAGGGDYGYTF. Full variable domain (outside the CDR3, taken from reference TRBV9 and TRBJ1-2): DSGVTQTPKHLITATGQRVTLRCSPRSGDLSVYWYQQSLDQGLQFLIQYYNGEERAKGNILERFSAQQFPDLHSELNLSSLELGDSALYFCASSPSAGGGDYGYTFGSGTRLTVV.